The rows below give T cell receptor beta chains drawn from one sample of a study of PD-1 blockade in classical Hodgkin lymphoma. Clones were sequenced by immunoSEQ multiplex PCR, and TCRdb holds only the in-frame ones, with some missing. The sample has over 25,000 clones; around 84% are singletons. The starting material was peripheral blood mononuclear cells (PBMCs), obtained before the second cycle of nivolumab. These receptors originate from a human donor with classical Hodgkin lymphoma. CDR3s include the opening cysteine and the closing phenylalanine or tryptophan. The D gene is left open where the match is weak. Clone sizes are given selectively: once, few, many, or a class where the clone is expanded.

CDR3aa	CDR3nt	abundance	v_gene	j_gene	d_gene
CASSRTDYGYTF	TGTGCCAGTAGTCGGACAGACTATGGCTACACCTTC	-	TRBV19	TRBJ1-2	-
CASSLGTGTGYEKLFF	TGTGCCAGCAGCTTGGGGACCGGGACAGGTTATGAAAAACTGTTTTTT	-	TRBV5-4	TRBJ1-4	TRBD1
CASSLGGSGGKETQYF	TGTGCTAGCAGCTTAGGGGGTTCCGGGGGGAAAGAGACCCAGTACTTC	-	TRBV7-7	TRBJ2-5	-
CSVAGSQGDIQYF	TGCAGCGTTGCAGGGTCCCAGGGGGACATTCAGTACTTC	-	TRBV29-1	TRBJ2-4	TRBD1
CASSTYGQGVNYGYTF	TGTGCCAGTAGTACCTACGGACAGGGGGTTAACTATGGCTACACCTTC	-	TRBV19	TRBJ1-2	TRBD1
CSVEGQGFGNTIYF	TGCAGCGTTGAAGGACAGGGCTTCGGAAACACCATATATTTT	-	TRBV29-1	TRBJ1-3	TRBD1
CASSGGPDTQYF	TGTGCCAGCAGCGGTGGGCCAGATACGCAGTATTTT	-	TRBV6-5	TRBJ2-3	-
CASRQSLGSSYEQYF	TGTGCCAGCAGGCAAAGTCTGGGGTCTTCCTACGAGCAGTACTTC	-	TRBV7-6	TRBJ2-7	-
CARNDPRLTTLLEQYF	TGTGCCCGCAATGACCCCCGACTTACTACCCTACTCGAGCAGTACTTC	-	TRBV6-6	TRBJ2-7	-
CASSETGGEKAFF	TGTGCCAGCAGTGAGACAGGGGGCGAGAAAGCTTTCTTT	-	TRBV2	TRBJ1-1	TRBD1
CASSLSMREQYF	TGTGCCAGCAGCTTATCAATGCGGGAGCAGTACTTC	few	TRBV7-2	TRBJ2-7	-
CASRPGGTVYGYTF	TGTGCCAGCAGACCAGGGGGAACCGTCTATGGCTACACCTTC	-	TRBV25-1	TRBJ1-2	TRBD1
CASSQTGGTEAFF	TGTGCTAGCAGTCAAACAGGGGGCACTGAAGCTTTCTTT	-	TRBV6-1	TRBJ1-1	TRBD1
CASTDSFTSSYNSPLHF	TGCGCCAGCACCGACAGTTTCACGAGCTCCTATAATTCACCCCTCCACTTT	-	TRBV5-1	TRBJ1-6	-
CASSQVYSYGYTF	TGTGCCAGCAGCCAAGTTTACAGTTATGGCTACACCTTC	-	TRBV14	TRBJ1-2	-
CASSSGLQSTNIQYF	TGTGCCAGCAGCTCCGGCCTACAGAGTACAAACATTCAGTACTTC	-	TRBV7-2	TRBJ2-4	-
CASSEGWKGDGYTF	TGTGCCAGCAGCGAGGGGTGGAAGGGAGATGGCTACACCTTC	-	TRBV7-8	TRBJ1-2	-
CASSPPESSGYTF	TGTGCCAGCAGCCCCCCGGAGTCGAGTGGCTACACCTTC	-	TRBV6-6	TRBJ1-2	-
CASSYLRDQPQHF	TGTGCCAGCAGTTATCTTCGAGATCAGCCCCAGCATTTT	-	TRBV6-5	TRBJ1-5	-
CASALQGNNQPQHF	TGTGCCAGCGCACTCCAGGGGAACAATCAGCCCCAGCATTTT	-	TRBV25-1	TRBJ1-5	-
CASSLGGNPQPQHF	TGTGCCAGTAGTTTAGGGGGGAACCCTCAGCCCCAGCATTTT	once	TRBV19	TRBJ1-5	-
CAWSVGLAGSTDTQYF	TGTGCCTGGAGTGTTGGACTAGCGGGGAGCACAGATACGCAGTATTTT	-	TRBV30	TRBJ2-3	TRBD2
CASSFGARGTEAFF	TGTGCCAGCAGTTTCGGGGCGAGGGGCACTGAAGCTTTCTTT	once	TRBV28	TRBJ1-1	-
CASSLGTSRETQYF	TGCGCCAGCAGCTTGGGGACTAGCAGAGAGACCCAGTACTTC	-	TRBV5-1	TRBJ2-5	TRBD2
CASSLVFGRGANVLTF	TGTGCCAGCAGCTTAGTATTTGGGCGTGGGGCCAACGTCCTGACTTTC	-	TRBV11-3	TRBJ2-6	-